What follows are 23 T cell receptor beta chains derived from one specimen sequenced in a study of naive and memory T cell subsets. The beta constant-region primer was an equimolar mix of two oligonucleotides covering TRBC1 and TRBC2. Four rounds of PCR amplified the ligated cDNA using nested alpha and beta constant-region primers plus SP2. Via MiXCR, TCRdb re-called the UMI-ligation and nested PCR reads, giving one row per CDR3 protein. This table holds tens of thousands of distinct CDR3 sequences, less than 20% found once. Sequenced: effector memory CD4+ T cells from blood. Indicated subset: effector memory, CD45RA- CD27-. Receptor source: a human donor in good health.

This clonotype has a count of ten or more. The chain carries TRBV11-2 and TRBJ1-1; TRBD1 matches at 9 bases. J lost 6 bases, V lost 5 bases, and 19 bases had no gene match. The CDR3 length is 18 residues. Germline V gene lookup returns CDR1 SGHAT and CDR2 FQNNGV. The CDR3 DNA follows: TGTGCCAGCAGCCTTGCCGCCCGGACAGGGGACCGGCTCGCTGAAGCTTTCTTT. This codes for CASSLAARTGDRLAEAFF.

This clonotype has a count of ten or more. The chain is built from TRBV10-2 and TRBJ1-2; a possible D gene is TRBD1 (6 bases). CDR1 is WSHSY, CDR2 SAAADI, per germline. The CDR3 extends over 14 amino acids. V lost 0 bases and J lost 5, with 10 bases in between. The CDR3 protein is CASSESGTQYGYTF. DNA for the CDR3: TGCGCCAGCAGTGAGTCCGGGACACAATATGGCTACACCTTC.

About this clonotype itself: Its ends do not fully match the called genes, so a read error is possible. The CDR3 nucleotides are TGTGCCAGCAGCTTACAGCGGCACACAGATGCGCAGTATTTT. Its protein product is CASSLQRHTDAQYF. This sequence joins TRBV7-2 and TRBJ2-3, with D perhaps matching TRBD2 (5 bases). The germline gives CDR1 SGHTA, CDR2 FQGNSA. The CDR3 runs to 14 residues.

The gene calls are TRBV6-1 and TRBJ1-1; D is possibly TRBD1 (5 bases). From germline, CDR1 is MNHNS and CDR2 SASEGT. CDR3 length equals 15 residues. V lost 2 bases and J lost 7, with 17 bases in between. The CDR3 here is CASSERGRGANEAFF. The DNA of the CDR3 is TGTGCCAGCAGTGAAAGGGGAAGAGGGGCCAATGAAGCTTTCTTT.

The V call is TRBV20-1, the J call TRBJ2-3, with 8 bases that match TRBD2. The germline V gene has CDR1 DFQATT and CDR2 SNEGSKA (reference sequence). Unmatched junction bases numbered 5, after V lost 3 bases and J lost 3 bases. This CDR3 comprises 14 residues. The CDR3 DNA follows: TGCAGTGCTAGCCGAGCGGGAGTAACAGATACGCAGTATTTT. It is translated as CSASRAGVTDTQYF.

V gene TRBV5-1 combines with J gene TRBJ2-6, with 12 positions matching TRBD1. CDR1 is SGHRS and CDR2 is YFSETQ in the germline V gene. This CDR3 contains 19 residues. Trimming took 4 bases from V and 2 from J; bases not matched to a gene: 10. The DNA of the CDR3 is TGCGCCAGCAGCGTGACCGGGACAGGGGGCAGGGCTGGGGCCAACGTCCTGACTTTC. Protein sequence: CASSVTGTGGRAGANVLTF. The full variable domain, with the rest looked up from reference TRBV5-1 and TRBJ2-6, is KAGVTQTPRYLIKTRGQQVTLSCSPISGHRSVSWYQQTPGQGLQFLFEYFSETQRNKGNFPGRFSGRQFSNSRSEMNVSTLELGDSALYLCASSVTGTGGRAGANVLTFGAGSRLTVL.

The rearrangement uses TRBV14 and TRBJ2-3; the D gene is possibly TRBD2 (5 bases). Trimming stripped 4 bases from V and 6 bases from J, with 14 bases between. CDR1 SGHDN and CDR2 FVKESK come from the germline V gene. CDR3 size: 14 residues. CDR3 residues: CASSRDLGLDTQYF. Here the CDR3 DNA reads TGTGCCAGCAGCCGAGATCTAGGACTTGATACGCAGTATTTT.

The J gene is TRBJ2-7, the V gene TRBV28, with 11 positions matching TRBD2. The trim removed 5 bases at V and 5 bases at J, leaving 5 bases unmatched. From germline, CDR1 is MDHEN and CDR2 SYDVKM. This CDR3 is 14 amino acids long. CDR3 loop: CASSRVTSGDEQYF. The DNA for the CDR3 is TGTGCCAGCAGTAGAGTGACTAGCGGGGACGAGCAGTACTTC.

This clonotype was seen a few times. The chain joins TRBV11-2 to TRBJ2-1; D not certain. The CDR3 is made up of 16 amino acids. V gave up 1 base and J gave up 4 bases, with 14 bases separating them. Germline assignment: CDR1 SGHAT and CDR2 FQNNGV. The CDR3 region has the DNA TGTGCCAGCAGCTTAGTGGTCCGGGTAGGTTACAATGAGCAGTTCTTC. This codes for CASSLVVRVGYNEQFF.

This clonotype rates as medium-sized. For the CDR3, the DNA is TGCAGCGTTGGGGCAGGGGACGGAAACACCATATATTTT. Residues: CSVGAGDGNTIYF. This chain links TRBV29-1 with TRBJ1-3; tentative D call: TRBD1 (6 bases). Germline CDR1 and CDR2: SQVTM and ANQGSEA. The V gene lost 4 bases and the J gene lost 4 bases, with 11 bases spanning the gap. The CDR3 covers 13 residues.

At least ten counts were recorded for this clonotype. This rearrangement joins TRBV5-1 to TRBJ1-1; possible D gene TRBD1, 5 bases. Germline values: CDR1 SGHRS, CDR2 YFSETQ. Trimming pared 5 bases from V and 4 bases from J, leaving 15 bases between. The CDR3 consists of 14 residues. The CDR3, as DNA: TGCGCCAGCAGGCCAGCCCCGGGGGGCACTGAAGCTTTCTTT. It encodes CASRPAPGGTEAFF.

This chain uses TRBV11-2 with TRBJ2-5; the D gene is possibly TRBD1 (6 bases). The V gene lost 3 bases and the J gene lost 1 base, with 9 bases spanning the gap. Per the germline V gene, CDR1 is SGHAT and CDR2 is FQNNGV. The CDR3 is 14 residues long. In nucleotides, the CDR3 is TGTGCCAGCAGCTTGGGACACCGCCAAGAGACCCAGTACTTC. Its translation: CASSLGHRQETQYF.

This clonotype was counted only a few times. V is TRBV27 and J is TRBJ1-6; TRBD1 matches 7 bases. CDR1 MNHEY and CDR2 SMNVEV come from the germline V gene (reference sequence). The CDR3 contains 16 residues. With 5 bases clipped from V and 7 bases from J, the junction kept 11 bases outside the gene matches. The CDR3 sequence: CASSIDRETRNSPLHF. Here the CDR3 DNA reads TGTGCCAGCAGTATAGACAGGGAAACTCGGAATTCACCCCTCCACTTT.

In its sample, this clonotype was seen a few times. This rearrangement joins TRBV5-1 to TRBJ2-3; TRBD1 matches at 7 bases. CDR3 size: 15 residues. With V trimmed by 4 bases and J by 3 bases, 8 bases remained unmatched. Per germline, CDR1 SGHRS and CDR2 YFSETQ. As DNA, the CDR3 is TGCGCCAGCAGCACGACAGGGATGGTGACAGATACGCAGTATTTT. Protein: CASSTTGMVTDTQYF.

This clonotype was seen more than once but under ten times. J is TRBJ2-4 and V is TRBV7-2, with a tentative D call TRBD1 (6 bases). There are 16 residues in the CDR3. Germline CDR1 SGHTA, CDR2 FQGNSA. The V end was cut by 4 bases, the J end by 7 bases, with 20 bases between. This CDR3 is CASSSSGTLKQNIQYF. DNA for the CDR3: TGTGCCAGCAGCTCATCCGGGACACTTAAGCAGAACATTCAGTACTTC.

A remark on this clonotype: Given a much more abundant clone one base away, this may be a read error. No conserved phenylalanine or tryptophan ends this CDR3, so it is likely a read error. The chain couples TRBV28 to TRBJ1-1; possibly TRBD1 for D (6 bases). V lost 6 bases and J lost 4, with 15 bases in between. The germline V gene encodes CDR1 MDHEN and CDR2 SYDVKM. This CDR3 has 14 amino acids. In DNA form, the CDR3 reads TGTGCCAGCAGCATTCGGGGGGCGGTCACTGAAGCTTTCTAT. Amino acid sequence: CASSIRGAVTEAFY.

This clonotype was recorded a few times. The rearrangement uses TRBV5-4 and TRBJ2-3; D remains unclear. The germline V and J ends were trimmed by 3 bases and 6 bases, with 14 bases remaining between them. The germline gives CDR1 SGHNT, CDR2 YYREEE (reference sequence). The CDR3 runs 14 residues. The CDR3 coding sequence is TGTGCCAGCAGCTCCCCGGTCCACTTGGATACGCAGTATTTT. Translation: CASSSPVHLDTQYF.

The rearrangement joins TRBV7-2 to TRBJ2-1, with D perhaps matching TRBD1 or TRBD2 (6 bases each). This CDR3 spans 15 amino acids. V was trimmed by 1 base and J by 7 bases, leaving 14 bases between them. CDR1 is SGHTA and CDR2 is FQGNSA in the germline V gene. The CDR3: CASSLEGGPRNEQFF. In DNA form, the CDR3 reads TGTGCCAGCAGCTTAGAGGGGGGACCGCGGAATGAGCAGTTCTTC.

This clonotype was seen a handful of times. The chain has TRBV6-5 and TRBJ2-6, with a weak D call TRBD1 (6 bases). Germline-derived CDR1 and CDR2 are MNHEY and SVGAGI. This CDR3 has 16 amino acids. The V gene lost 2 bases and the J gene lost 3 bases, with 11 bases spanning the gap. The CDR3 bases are TGTGCCAGCAGTTACCGTACAGGGAGTGGGGCCAACGTCCTGACTTTC. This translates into CASSYRTGSGANVLTF.

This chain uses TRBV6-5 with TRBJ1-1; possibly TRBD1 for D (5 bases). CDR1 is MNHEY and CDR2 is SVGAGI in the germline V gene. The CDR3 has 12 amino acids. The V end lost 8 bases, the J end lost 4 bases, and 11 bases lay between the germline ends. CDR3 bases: TGTGCCAGCCGGGGGGGTGGCACTGAAGCTTTCTTT. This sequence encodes CASRGGGTEAFF.

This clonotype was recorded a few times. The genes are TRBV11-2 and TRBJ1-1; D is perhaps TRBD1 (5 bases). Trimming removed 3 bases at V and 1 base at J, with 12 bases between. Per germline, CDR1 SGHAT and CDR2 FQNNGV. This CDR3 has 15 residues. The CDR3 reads CASSFTGPRNTEAFF. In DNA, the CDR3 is TGTGCCAGCAGCTTTACGGGACCCAGGAACACTGAAGCTTTCTTT. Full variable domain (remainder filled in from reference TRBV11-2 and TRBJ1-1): EAGVAQSPRYKIIEKRQSVAFWCNPISGHATLYWYQQILGQGPKLLIQFQNNGVVDDSQLPKDRFSAERLKGVDSTLKIQPAKLEDSAVYLCASSFTGPRNTEAFFGQGTRLTVV.

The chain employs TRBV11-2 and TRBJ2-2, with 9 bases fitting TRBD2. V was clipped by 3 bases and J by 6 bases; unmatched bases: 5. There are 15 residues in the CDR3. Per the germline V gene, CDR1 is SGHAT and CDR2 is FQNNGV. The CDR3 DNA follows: TGTGCCAGCAGCTTTAGCGGGAGTAGGGCCGGGGAGCTGTTTTTT. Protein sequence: CASSFSGSRAGELFF.

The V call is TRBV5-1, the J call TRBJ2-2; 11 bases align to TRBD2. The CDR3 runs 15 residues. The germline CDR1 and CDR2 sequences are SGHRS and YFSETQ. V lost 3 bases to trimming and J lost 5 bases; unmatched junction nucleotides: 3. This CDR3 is CASSSRLAGTGELFF. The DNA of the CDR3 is TGCGCCAGCAGCTCCCGACTAGCGGGGACCGGGGAGCTGTTTTTT. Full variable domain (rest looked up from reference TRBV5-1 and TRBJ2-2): KAGVTQTPRYLIKTRGQQVTLSCSPISGHRSVSWYQQTPGQGLQFLFEYFSETQRNKGNFPGRFSGRQFSNSRSEMNVSTLELGDSALYLCASSSRLAGTGELFFGEGSRLTVL.